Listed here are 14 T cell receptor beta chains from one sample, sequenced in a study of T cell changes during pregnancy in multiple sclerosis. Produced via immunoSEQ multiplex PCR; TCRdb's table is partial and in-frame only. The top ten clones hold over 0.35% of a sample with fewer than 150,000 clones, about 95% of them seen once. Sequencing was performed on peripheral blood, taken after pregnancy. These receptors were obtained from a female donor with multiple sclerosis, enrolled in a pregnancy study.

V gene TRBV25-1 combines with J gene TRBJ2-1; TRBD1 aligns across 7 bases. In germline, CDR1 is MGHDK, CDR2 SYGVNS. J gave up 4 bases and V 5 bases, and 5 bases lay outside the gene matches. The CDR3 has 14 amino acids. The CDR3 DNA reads TGTGCCAGCAGTTGGGACAGCCTTTACAATGAGCAGTTCTTC. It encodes CASSWDSLYNEQFF. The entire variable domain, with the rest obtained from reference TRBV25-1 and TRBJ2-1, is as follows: EADIYQTPRYLVIGTGKKITLECSQTMGHDKMYWYQQDPGMELHLIHYSYGVNSTEKGDLSSESTVSRIRTEHFPLTLESARPSHTSQYLCASSWDSLYNEQFFGPGTRLTVL.

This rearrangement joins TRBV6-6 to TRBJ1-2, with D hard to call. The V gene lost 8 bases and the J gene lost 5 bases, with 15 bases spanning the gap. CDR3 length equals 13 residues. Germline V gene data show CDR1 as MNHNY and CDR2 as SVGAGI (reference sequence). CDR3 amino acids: CASALRGGYGYTF. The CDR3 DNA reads TGTGCCAGCGCCCTTCGCGGAGGTTATGGCTACACCTTC.

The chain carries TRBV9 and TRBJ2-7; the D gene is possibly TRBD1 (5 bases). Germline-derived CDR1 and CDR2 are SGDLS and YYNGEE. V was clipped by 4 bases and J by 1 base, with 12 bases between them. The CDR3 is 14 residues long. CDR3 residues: CASSPQTASYEQYF. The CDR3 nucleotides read TGTGCCAGCAGCCCGCAGACAGCTTCCTACGAGCAGTACTTC.

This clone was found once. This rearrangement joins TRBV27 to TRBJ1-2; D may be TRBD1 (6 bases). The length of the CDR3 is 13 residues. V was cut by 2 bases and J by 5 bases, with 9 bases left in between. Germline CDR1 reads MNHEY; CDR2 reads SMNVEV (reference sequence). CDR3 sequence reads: CASSLTGSYGYTF. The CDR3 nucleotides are TGTGCCAGCAGTTTAACAGGGTCGTATGGCTACACCTTC.

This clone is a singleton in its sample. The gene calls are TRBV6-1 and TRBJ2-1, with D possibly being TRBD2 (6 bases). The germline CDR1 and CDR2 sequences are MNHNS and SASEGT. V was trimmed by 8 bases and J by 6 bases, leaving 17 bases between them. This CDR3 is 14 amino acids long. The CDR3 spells CASPRDSPPNEQFF. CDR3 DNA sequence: TGTGCCAGCCCTCGGGACTCCCCCCCCAATGAGCAGTTCTTC.

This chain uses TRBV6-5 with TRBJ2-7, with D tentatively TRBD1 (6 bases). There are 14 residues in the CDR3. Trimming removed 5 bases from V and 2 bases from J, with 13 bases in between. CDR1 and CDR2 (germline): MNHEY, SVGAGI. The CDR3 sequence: CASSVRDKPYEQYF. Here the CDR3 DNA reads TGTGCCAGCAGTGTCCGGGACAAACCCTACGAGCAGTACTTC.

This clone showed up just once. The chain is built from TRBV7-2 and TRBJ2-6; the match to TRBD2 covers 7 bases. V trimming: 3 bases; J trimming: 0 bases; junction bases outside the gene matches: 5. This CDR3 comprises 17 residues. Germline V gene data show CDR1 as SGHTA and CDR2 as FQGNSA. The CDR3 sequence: CASSLGGAVSGANVLTF. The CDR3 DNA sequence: TGTGCCAGCAGCTTGGGAGGGGCCGTCTCTGGGGCCAACGTCCTGACTTTC.

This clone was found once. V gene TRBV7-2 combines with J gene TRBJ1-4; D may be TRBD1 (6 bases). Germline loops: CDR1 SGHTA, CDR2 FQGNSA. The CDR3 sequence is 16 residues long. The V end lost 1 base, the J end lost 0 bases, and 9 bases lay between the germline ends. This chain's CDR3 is CASSLDRAATNEKLFF. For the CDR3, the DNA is TGTGCCAGCAGCTTAGACAGGGCCGCAACTAATGAAAAACTGTTTTTT.

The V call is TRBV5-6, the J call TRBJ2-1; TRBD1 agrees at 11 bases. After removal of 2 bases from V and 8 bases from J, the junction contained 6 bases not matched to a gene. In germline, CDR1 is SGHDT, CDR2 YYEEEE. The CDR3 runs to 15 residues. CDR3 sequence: CASSFRTGGADEQFF. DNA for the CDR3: TGTGCCAGCAGCTTCAGGACAGGGGGCGCGGATGAGCAGTTCTTC.

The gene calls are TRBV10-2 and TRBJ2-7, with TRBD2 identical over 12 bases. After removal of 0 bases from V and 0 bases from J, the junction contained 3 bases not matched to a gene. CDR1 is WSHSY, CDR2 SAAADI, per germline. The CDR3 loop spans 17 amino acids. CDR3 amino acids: CASSESPGLAGSYEQYF. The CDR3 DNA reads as TGCGCCAGCAGTGAGTCCCCGGGACTAGCGGGCTCCTACGAGCAGTACTTC.

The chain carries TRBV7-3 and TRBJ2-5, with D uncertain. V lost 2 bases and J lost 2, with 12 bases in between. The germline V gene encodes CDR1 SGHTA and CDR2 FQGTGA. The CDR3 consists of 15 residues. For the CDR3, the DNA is TGTGCCAGCAGCTTAGGCGGAACTGATCAAGAGACCCAGTACTTC. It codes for CASSLGGTDQETQYF.

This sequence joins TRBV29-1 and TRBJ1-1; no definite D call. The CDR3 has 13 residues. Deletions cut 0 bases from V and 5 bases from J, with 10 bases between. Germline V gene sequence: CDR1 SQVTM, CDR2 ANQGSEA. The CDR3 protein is CSVEDRSRTEAFF. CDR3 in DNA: TGCAGCGTTGAAGACCGGAGTAGGACTGAAGCTTTCTTT.

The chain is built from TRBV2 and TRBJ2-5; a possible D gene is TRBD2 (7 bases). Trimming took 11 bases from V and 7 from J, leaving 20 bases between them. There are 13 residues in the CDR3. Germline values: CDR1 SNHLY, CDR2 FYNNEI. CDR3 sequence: CASWGGQWGTQYF. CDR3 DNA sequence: TGTGCCTCTTGGGGGGGGCAATGGGGGACCCAGTACTTC.

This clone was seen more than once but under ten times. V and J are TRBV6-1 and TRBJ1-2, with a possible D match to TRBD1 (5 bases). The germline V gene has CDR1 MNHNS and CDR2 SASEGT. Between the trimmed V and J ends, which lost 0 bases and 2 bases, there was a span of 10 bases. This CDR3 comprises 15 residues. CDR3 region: CASSEAGGRNYGYTF. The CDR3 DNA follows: TGTGCCAGCAGTGAAGCGGGGGGACGCAACTATGGCTACACCTTC.